This note documents a single TCR beta chain sequence. The source of the sample is a study of OX40 agonist ivuxolimab in advanced cancers. Germline trimming cut 10 bases from V and 6 bases from J; bases unmatched to any gene: 12. CDR3 length: 15 residues. In germline, CDR1 is MNHEY, CDR2 SMNVEV (reference sequence). Assay used: immunoSEQ multiplex PCR; TCRdb lists only in-frame clones, some missing. The sample has tens of thousands of clones, 75% to 90% seen once. The source material was CD4+ or CD8+ T cells sorted from blood, sampled in a trial of the OX40 agonist ivuxolimab. The source of this sequence is an adult with an advanced solid tumor such as melanoma, head and neck, liver or kidney cancer. V usage is TRBV27 and J usage is TRBJ2-1, with 10 positions matching TRBD2. In nucleotides, the CDR3 is TGTGCCACCCTGGCGGCTAGCGGGAGACCCAATGAGCAGTTCTTC. Translating it yields CATLAASGRPNEQFF.